These T cell receptor beta chains were read from a single sample in a study of cytomegalovirus exposure and HLA in healthy donors. Profiled with immunoSEQ multiplex PCR; TCRdb holds only in-frame clones, not every one. The table lists around 130,000 clones, around 75% of them singletons. The material sequenced was PBMCs. The receptors shown here come from a man between 25 and 39 years old in good health and CMV-seronegative. The CDR3 runs from the conserved cysteine through the conserved F or W. D genes are given only for firm matches. Clone size appears in some rows only: once, few, many, or a class for an expanded clone.

>NA|TRBV5-1|TRBJ2-7|TRBD1
CASSLGQGHPYEQYF
TGCGCCAGCAGCTTGGGACAGGGGCATCCCTACGAGCAGTACTTC
>NA|TRBV5-4|TRBJ2-5|TRBD2
CASSFGTRGRRETQYF
TGTGCCAGCAGCTTTGGGACTAGGGGTAGGAGAGAGACCCAGTACTTC
>NA|TRBV4-2|TRBJ2-1|TRBD1
CASSQLGQGGKYNEQFF
TGTGCCAGCAGCCAACTTGGACAGGGGGGGAAATACAATGAGCAGTTCTTC
>NA|TRBV29-1|TRBJ2-4|TRBD1
CSVEPDRGDIQYF
TGCAGCGTTGAACCAGACAGGGGGGACATTCAGTACTTC
>NA|TRBV6-5|TRBJ1-5|NA
CASSFRGGVSQPQHF
TGTGCCAGCAGTTTCCGGGGGGGTGTATCTCAGCCCCAGCATTTT
>NA|TRBV9|TRBJ1-2|NA
CASSVRENYGYTF
TGTGCCAGCAGCGTACGGGAGAACTATGGCTACACCTTC
>NA|TRBV5-4|TRBJ1-1|TRBD1
CASSAYRGGYQLAEAFF
TGTGCCAGCAGCGCCTACAGGGGTGGGTATCAGTTGGCTGAAGCTTTCTTT
>once|TRBV28|TRBJ2-7|NA
CASSSPTDPRGEQYF
TGTGCCAGCAGTTCACCGACAGACCCTAGGGGCGAGCAGTACTTC
>NA|TRBV9|TRBJ2-2|NA
CASRSAGVSGELFF
TGTGCCAGCAGGTCGGCAGGGGTGAGCGGGGAGCTGTTTTTT
>NA|TRBV28|TRBJ1-5|NA
CASRVATKPQHF
TGTGCCAGCAGGGTCGCGACAAAGCCCCAGCATTTT
>NA|TRBV6-5|TRBJ2-1|NA
CASSYTDYNEQFF
TGTGCCAGCAGTTACACAGACTACAATGAGCAGTTCTTC
>NA|TRBV6-5|TRBJ1-2|NA
CASSNQQGLYGYTF
TGTGCCAGCAGCAATCAACAGGGCCTCTATGGCTACACCTTC
>NA|TRBV5-1|TRBJ2-7|TRBD1
CASSLFSGQDSYEQYF
TGCGCCAGCAGCTTGTTTTCGGGACAGGACTCCTACGAGCAGTACTTC
>NA|TRBV5-1|TRBJ2-5|NA
CASSLVVGSQETQYF
TGCGCCAGCAGCTTGGTGGTAGGGAGCCAAGAGACCCAGTACTTC
>NA|TRBV9|TRBJ1-2|NA
CASSALQGSHYGYTF
TGTGCCAGCAGCGCTCTCCAGGGATCGCACTATGGCTACACCTTC
>NA|TRBV28|TRBJ1-3|TRBD1
CASTFDRVGNTIYF
TGTGCCAGCACTTTTGACAGGGTTGGAAACACCATATATTTT
>NA|TRBV27|TRBJ1-2|TRBD1
CASSSGQGNYGYTF
TGTGCCAGCAGTTCGGGACAGGGAAACTATGGCTACACCTTC
>NA|TRBV9|TRBJ2-1|NA
CASSVEGRTYNEQFF
TGTGCCAGCAGCGTTGAGGGTCGCACGTACAATGAGCAGTTCTTC
>few|TRBV25-1|TRBJ1-1|NA
CASSVIENTEAFF
TGTGCCAGCAGTGTCATAGAGAACACTGAAGCTTTCTTT
>NA|TRBV28|TRBJ1-4|NA
CASSQSDEKLFF
TGTGCCAGCAGTCAGTCTGATGAAAAACTGTTTTTT
>NA|TRBV15|TRBJ1-4|NA
CATSRGGGENEKLFF
TGTGCCACCAGCAGAGGCGGGGGCGAAAATGAAAAACTGTTTTTT
>NA|TRBV6-1|TRBJ1-2|NA
CASSEGFGGNYGYTF
TGTGCCAGCAGTGAAGGGTTCGGGGGAAACTATGGCTACACCTTC
>few|TRBV19|TRBJ1-2|NA
CASSPQANYGYTF
TGTGCCAGTAGTCCCCAGGCAAACTATGGCTACACCTTC
>NA|TRBV7-9|TRBJ2-7|NA
CASSRPATGRYEQYF
TGTGCCAGCAGCCGCCCGGCGACAGGCAGGTACGAGCAGTACTTC
>NA|TRBV9|TRBJ2-3|TRBD2
CASSVLAGGVTDTQYF
TGTGCCAGCAGCGTCCTAGCGGGAGGTGTGACAGATACGCAGTATTTT
>NA|TRBV7-2|TRBJ1-1|NA
CASSLLGLQRGTEAFF
TGTGCCAGCAGCCTATTGGGTCTCCAACGGGGCACTGAAGCTTTCTTT
>NA|TRBV6-5|TRBJ1-6|TRBD1
CASSYSRGQGTSPLHF
TGTGCCAGCAGTTACTCGAGGGGACAGGGGACCTCACCCCTCCACTTT
>NA|TRBV15|TRBJ2-3|NA
CATSRDTPTTDTQYF
TGTGCCACCAGCAGAGACACCCCTACCACAGATACGCAGTATTTT
>NA|TRBV6-6|TRBJ2-5|TRBD2
CASKRGGETQYF
TGTGCCAGCAAACGGGGGGGAGAGACCCAGTACTTC
>NA|TRBV19|TRBJ1-3|NA
CASRRVPGNTIYF
TGTGCCAGTAGGAGAGTTCCTGGAAACACCATATATTTT
>NA|TRBV19|TRBJ2-1|TRBD2
CASSIETSGPEQFF
TGTGCCAGTAGTATAGAGACTAGCGGGCCTGAGCAGTTCTTC
>NA|TRBV4-3|TRBJ1-3|NA
CASSPSKRSGNTIYF
TGCGCCAGCAGCCCAAGCAAGCGCTCTGGAAACACCATATATTTT
>NA|TRBV20-1|TRBJ2-5|NA
CSVRGQETQYF
TGCAGTGTCCGGGGGCAAGAGACCCAGTACTTC
>NA|TRBV6-8|TRBJ1-1|NA
CASRAQENTEAFF
TGTGCCAGCAGGGCTCAGGAGAACACTGAAGCTTTCTTT
>NA|TRBV9|TRBJ1-1|TRBD1
CASSVALLRDRGDEAFF
TGTGCCAGCAGCGTAGCTCTTTTAAGGGACAGGGGTGATGAAGCTTTCTTT
>few|TRBV30|TRBJ1-6|NA
CAWSVEGRITPLHF
TGTGCCTGGAGTGTTGAGGGGAGGATTACACCCCTCCACTTT
>NA|TRBV15|TRBJ2-7|TRBD2
CATSRLTGTNYEQYF
TGTGCCACCAGCAGGCTGACCGGGACTAACTACGAGCAGTACTTC
>NA|TRBV2|TRBJ2-7|TRBD2
CASSEVPGLVLDEQYF
TGTGCCAGCAGTGAGGTCCCGGGACTAGTCTTAGACGAGCAGTACTTC
>NA|TRBV7-3|TRBJ2-3|NA
CASSFRGPGEDTQYF
TGTGCCAGCAGCTTTCGCGGACCTGGGGAGGATACGCAGTATTTT
>few|TRBV27|TRBJ1-1|TRBD1
CATSKGTGVTEAFF
TGTGCCACCTCCAAGGGGACAGGGGTCACTGAAGCTTTCTTT
>NA|TRBV11-2|TRBJ2-3|TRBD2
CASSLSREFTDTQYF
TGTGCCAGCAGCTTATCGCGGGAGTTCACAGATACGCAGTATTTT
>NA|TRBV5-1|TRBJ2-2|NA
CASSLYGNTSPGELFF
TGCGCCAGCAGCTTGTACGGGAACACTAGTCCCGGGGAGCTGTTTTTT
>NA|TRBV5-1|TRBJ2-3|TRBD1
CASSKGTGGWRADTQYF
TGCGCCAGCAGCAAAGGGACAGGGGGTTGGAGGGCAGATACGCAGTATTTT
>NA|TRBV6-1|TRBJ2-5|TRBD2
CASSDSGTSGRWGETQYF
TGTGCCAGCAGTGACAGCGGGACTAGCGGGAGATGGGGTGAGACCCAGTACTTC
>NA|TRBV29-1|TRBJ1-2|NA
CSVGFGAGWNTF
NA
>NA|TRBV28|TRBJ1-5|NA
CASSFERDWDNQPQHF
TGTGCCAGCAGTTTTGAGAGGGATTGGGACAATCAGCCCCAGCATTTT
>NA|TRBV7-2|TRBJ1-5|NA
CASSYSYNQPQHF
TGTGCCAGCAGCTACAGCTACAATCAGCCCCAGCATTTT
>NA|TRBV5-4|TRBJ2-7|NA
CASSFTGDSYEQYF
TGTGCCAGCAGCTTCACAGGCGACTCCTACGAGCAGTACTTC